The following is a T cell receptor beta chain sequence with its context. The antigen remains unidentified. PCR employed 60 Vbeta and 13 Jbeta primers. Libraries were prepared by immunoSEQ multiplex PCR; TCRdb keeps only in-frame clonotypes and omits some of them. The data contain about 160,000 clones, roughly 76% of them singletons. This CDR3 has 14 amino acids. With 6 bases clipped from V and 2 bases from J, the junction kept 6 bases outside the gene matches. Germline CDR1 SNHLY, CDR2 FYNNEI. This sample was taken from a study of cytomegalovirus exposure and HLA in healthy donors. Study results and limitations: Most TCR sequences were rare, but some public TCRs occurred in many donors.

The study sampled nominally healthy donors, though unrecorded immune exposures were likely. The TCR was taken from a woman aged 50 to 60 in good health and CMV-seronegative. The specimen sequenced was PBMCs. The genes are TRBV2 and TRBJ2-7; 8 nucleotides match TRBD2. The CDR3 loop reads CASRGLGGAYEQYF. CDR3 sequence (DNA): TGTGCCAGCAGGGGACTAGGCGGGGCCTACGAGCAGTACTTC.